Below, 18 T cell receptor beta chains from the same sample are listed, as sequenced in a study of CD8 T cells in ankylosing spondylitis (dated by TCRdb to 2016 to 2017). Library generation was performed with 5' RACE. TCRdb lists the instrument as Illumina HiSeq 2500. TCRdb itself trimmed the public reads at Q25 with fastp, ran MiXCR and retained productive beta chains. When rows share a CDR3 protein, they turn into one entry using the most common DNA and genes. A total of 25,000 to 35,000 distinct CDR3 sequences appear in this sample, 5% to 5.5% of them only once. The ten largest account for 1.8% of the sample. The sequenced sample consisted of blood, either unsorted or a sorted T cell fraction (not recorded which). These receptors were obtained from a female donor with ankylosing spondylitis or in good health (not recorded which).

The table lists this clonotype with many counts. The genes are TRBV7-4 and TRBJ2-7; possibly TRBD2 for D (6 bases). The germline gives CDR1 SGHVT, CDR2 SQSDAQ. The CDR3 has 14 amino acids. Trimming stripped 1 base from V and 6 bases from J, with 13 bases between. CDR3 bases: TGTGCCAGCAGCTTAGAGGAGGGGCCCCCCGAGCAGTACTTC. This encodes CASSLEEGPPEQYF.

At least ten counts were recorded for this clonotype. This chain connects TRBV9 to TRBJ2-2; no clear D gene. Trimming pared 0 bases from V and 1 base from J, leaving 4 bases between. Germline CDR1 SGDLS, CDR2 YYNGEE. The CDR3 spans 14 residues. CDR3 amino acids: CASSVGGNTGELFF. CDR3 DNA sequence: TGTGCCAGCAGCGTAGGGGGGAACACCGGGGAGCTGTTTTTT.

Many counts were recorded for this clonotype. The V and J genes are TRBV9 and TRBJ2-7; 7 nucleotides align to TRBD2. This CDR3 is built from 15 residues. The ends lost 0 bases at V and 2 bases at J; junction bases unmatched: 5. Per germline, CDR1 SGDLS and CDR2 YYNGEE. CDR3: CASSVGASGAYEQYF. The CDR3 coding sequence is TGTGCCAGCAGCGTAGGGGCTAGCGGAGCCTACGAGCAGTACTTC.

The V and J genes are TRBV9 and TRBJ2-7; no firm D call. The CDR3 length is 15 residues. Germline V CDR1 and CDR2: SGDLS, YYNGEE. Trimming pared 0 bases from V and 3 bases from J, leaving 13 bases between. As DNA, the CDR3 is TGTGCCAGCAGCGTAGCCCCTCTTAACCACTACGAGCAGTACTTC. Its translation: CASSVAPLNHYEQYF.

This clonotype is categorized as medium-sized. The CDR3 here is CASSVGTLNTEAFF. As DNA, the CDR3 is TGTGCCAGCAGCGTAGGGACATTGAACACTGAAGCTTTCTTT. J is TRBJ1-1 and V is TRBV9, with D tentatively TRBD1 (5 bases). Trimming removed 0 bases at V and 0 bases at J, with 6 bases between. CDR1 and CDR2 (germline): SGDLS, YYNGEE. This CDR3 region has 14 residues.

This clonotype was seen repeatedly, ten times or more. The J gene is TRBJ2-3, the V gene TRBV9, with TRBD2 identical over 8 bases. The V and J ends lost 3 bases and 7 bases, in that order; junction bases with no gene match: 10. This CDR3 region has 15 residues. CDR1 is SGDLS, CDR2 YYNGEE, per germline. The CDR3 loop is CASSAGGAGAHTQYF. In nucleotides, the CDR3 is TGTGCCAGCAGCGCCGGGGGGGCCGGGGCCCATACGCAGTATTTT.

This clonotype was detected ten times or more. The chain uses TRBV9 and TRBJ2-2; TRBD1 aligns across 7 bases. V lost 4 bases to trimming and J lost 0 bases; unmatched junction nucleotides: 12. This CDR3 contains 18 residues. Germline V gene data show CDR1 as SGDLS and CDR2 as YYNGEE. CDR3: CASSKPGQSTANTGELFF. The DNA of the CDR3 is TGTGCCAGCAGCAAACCGGGACAGAGCACCGCGAACACCGGGGAGCTGTTTTTT.

This chain uses TRBV9 with TRBJ2-7, with D unclear. The CDR3 extends over 13 amino acids. Germline values: CDR1 SGDLS, CDR2 YYNGEE. The germline V and J ends were trimmed by 2 bases and 6 bases, with 12 bases remaining between them. The CDR3 protein is CASSVSITGEQYF. CDR3 DNA: TGTGCCAGCAGCGTTAGTATCACGGGCGAGCAGTACTTC.

In its sample, this clonotype was seen many times. CDR3 region: CASSSPELSGYTF. CDR3 nucleotides: TGTGCCAGCAGCTCTCCCGAGCTGAGCGGCTACACCTTC. J is TRBJ1-2 and V is TRBV9; no clear D. CDR1 is SGDLS, CDR2 YYNGEE, per germline. The CDR3 sequence is 13 residues long. V lost 4 bases and J 8 bases, leaving 15 bases between the germline ends.

The chain is built from TRBV9 and TRBJ2-1; 9 nucleotides align to TRBD2. The germline V gene has CDR1 SGDLS and CDR2 YYNGEE. The junction had 4 bases not matched to a gene; V was cut back by 1 base and J by 5 bases. CDR3 length: 15 residues. CDR3 in amino acids: CASSVFSGGHNEQFF. The CDR3 bases are TGTGCCAGCAGCGTATTTAGCGGGGGCCACAATGAGCAGTTCTTC.

This clonotype was seen repeatedly, ten times or more. The chain uses TRBV9 and TRBJ1-1; D not resolved. Germline V gives CDR1 SGDLS, CDR2 YYNGEE. The CDR3 is made up of 15 amino acids. Deletions cut 4 bases from V and 0 bases from J, with 13 bases between. In DNA form, the CDR3 reads TGTGCCAGCAGCCCCCGACGGACTATGAACACTGAAGCTTTCTTT. Translated: CASSPRRTMNTEAFF.

This clonotype was seen ten or more times. J is TRBJ1-1 and V is TRBV9; D is unresolved. CDR1 and CDR2 (germline): SGDLS, YYNGEE. This CDR3 has 15 residues. V shed 0 bases and J shed 4 bases, with 13 bases lying between them. The CDR3 protein is CASSVAGVSVTEAFF. The CDR3 DNA sequence: TGTGCCAGCAGCGTAGCCGGGGTTTCGGTCACTGAAGCTTTCTTT.

Ten or more counts support this clonotype. The chain joins TRBV9 to TRBJ2-1, with TRBD2 as a possible D gene (5 bases). V was clipped by 0 bases and J by 2 bases, with 12 bases between them. The CDR3 is 16 residues long. Germline V gene sequence: CDR1 SGDLS, CDR2 YYNGEE. The CDR3 DNA follows: TGTGCCAGCAGCGTAGGTGGGAGTTTAACCTACAATGAGCAGTTCTTC. Translated: CASSVGGSLTYNEQFF.

In this sample, this clonotype turned up many times. V is TRBV9 and J is TRBJ2-3; TRBD2 matches at 8 bases. CDR1 and CDR2 (germline): SGDLS, YYNGEE. The junction had 6 bases not matched to a gene; V was cut back by 0 bases and J by 3 bases. This CDR3 is 16 amino acids long. The CDR3, as DNA: TGTGCCAGCAGCGTAGCTGCAGGGACTAGTACAGATACGCAGTATTTT. This gives the protein CASSVAAGTSTDTQYF.

By frequency in the sample, this clonotype is medium-sized. This chain joins TRBV9 and TRBJ2-2, with 11 bases identical to TRBD1. This CDR3 has 16 residues. The germline gives CDR1 SGDLS, CDR2 YYNGEE. Trimming took 4 bases from V and 4 from J; bases not matched to a gene: 6. The CDR3 DNA reads TGTGCCAGCAGCCCCGGACAGGGGGCGCGCACCGGGGAGCTGTTTTTT. This gives the protein CASSPGQGARTGELFF. Full variable domain (outside the CDR3, taken from reference TRBV9 and TRBJ2-2): DSGVTQTPKHLITATGQRVTLRCSPRSGDLSVYWYQQSLDQGLQFLIQYYNGEERAKGNILERFSAQQFPDLHSELNLSSLELGDSALYFCASSPGQGARTGELFFGEGSRLTVL.

A single count supports this clonotype. The chain couples TRBV9 to TRBJ2-5; unclear D gene. CDR1 and CDR2 (germline): SGDLS, YYNGEE. This CDR3 is 13 amino acids long. Trimming pared 1 base from V and 5 bases from J, leaving 9 bases between. This chain's CDR3 is CASSVTPGETQYF. As DNA, the CDR3 is TGTGCCAGCAGCGTAACGCCCGGGGAGACCCAGTACTTC.

The sample holds many counts of this clonotype. This chain connects TRBV9 to TRBJ2-1, with 9 bases matching TRBD2. The V and J ends lost 1 base and 0 bases, in that order; junction bases with no gene match: 11. This CDR3 comprises 19 residues. Germline V gives CDR1 SGDLS, CDR2 YYNGEE. As DNA, the CDR3 is TGTGCCAGCAGCGTATTGGGGGCTAGCGGGAAGAGCTCCTACAATGAGCAGTTCTTC. Its protein product is CASSVLGASGKSSYNEQFF.

This clonotype showed up many times. The gene calls are TRBV9 and TRBJ2-3, with D possibly being TRBD2 (6 bases). V was cut by 4 bases and J by 5 bases, with 14 bases left in between. Germline CDR1 and CDR2: SGDLS and YYNGEE. The CDR3 consists of 14 residues. The CDR3 sequence: CASSRDSPRDTQYF. The CDR3 region has the DNA TGTGCCAGCAGCCGGGACTCCCCCAGAGATACGCAGTATTTT.